The T cell receptor (beta chain) described here comes from a study of cytomegalovirus exposure and HLA in healthy donors. A note on this clone: What it recognizes is unknown.

Primers for the PCR totalled 60 Vbeta and 13 Jbeta. Sequenced by immunoSEQ multiplex PCR; TCRdb stores in-frame clones only, minus some. Of about 77,000 clones in the sample, approximately 80% are singletons; the top ten hold approximately 3.7%. General observations from the study: Donor immune exposure was known only as CMV serostatus.

The CDR3 covers 13 residues. The germline V gene has CDR1 SQVTM and CDR2 ANQGSEA. With 6 bases removed from V and 2 bases from J, the gap between germline ends came to 13 bases. Sample: PBMCs. The source of this sequence is a man aged 35 to 55 in good health and CMV-seronegative. This rearrangement joins TRBV29-1 to TRBJ1-2; D ambiguous. CDR3 coding DNA: TGCAGCGTCAGGCCCACAACGAACTATGGCTACACCTTC. It is translated as CSVRPTTNYGYTF. Supplemented by reference TRBV29-1 and TRBJ1-2, the full variable domain reads SAVISQKPSRDICQRGTSLTIQCQVDSQVTMMFWYRQQPGQSLTLIATANQGSEATYESGFVIDKFPISRPNLTFSTLTVSNMSPEDSSIYLCSVRPTTNYGYTFGSGTRLTVV.